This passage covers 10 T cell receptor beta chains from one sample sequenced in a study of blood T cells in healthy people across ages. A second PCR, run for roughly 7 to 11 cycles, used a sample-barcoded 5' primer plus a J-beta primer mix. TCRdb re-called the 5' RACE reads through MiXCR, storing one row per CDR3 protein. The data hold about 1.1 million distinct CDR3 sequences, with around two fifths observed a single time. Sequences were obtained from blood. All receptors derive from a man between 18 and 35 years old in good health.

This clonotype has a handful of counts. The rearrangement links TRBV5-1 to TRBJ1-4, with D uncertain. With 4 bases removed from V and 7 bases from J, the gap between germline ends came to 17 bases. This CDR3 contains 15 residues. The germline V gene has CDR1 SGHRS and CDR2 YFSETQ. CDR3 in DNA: TGCGCCAGCAGCCCGACGGGCCTCGGCGGTGAAAAACTGTTTTTT. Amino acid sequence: CASSPTGLGGEKLFF.

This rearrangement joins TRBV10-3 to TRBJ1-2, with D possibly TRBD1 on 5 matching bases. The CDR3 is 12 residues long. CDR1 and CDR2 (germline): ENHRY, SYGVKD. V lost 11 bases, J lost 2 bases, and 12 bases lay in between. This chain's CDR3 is CAVTSGNYGYTF. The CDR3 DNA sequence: TGTGCCGTCACTTCAGGGAACTATGGCTACACCTTC.

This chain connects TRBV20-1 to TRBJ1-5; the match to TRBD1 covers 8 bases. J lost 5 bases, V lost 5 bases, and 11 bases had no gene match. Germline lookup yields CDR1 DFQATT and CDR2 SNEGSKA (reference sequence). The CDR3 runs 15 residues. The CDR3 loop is CSAPGKDRADQPQHF. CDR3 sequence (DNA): TGCAGTGCTCCAGGAAAGGACAGGGCTGATCAGCCCCAGCATTTT.

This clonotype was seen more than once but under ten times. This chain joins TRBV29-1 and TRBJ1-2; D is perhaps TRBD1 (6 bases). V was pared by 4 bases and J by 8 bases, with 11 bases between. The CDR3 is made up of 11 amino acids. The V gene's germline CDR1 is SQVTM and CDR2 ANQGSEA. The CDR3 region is CSVVRGDGYTF. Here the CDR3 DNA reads TGCAGCGTTGTCAGGGGAGACGGCTACACCTTC.

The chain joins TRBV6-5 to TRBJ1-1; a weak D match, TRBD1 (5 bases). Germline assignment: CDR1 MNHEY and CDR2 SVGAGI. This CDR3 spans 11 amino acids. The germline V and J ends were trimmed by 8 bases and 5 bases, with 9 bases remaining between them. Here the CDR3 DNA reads TGTGCCAGCGGGGCCTCGACTGAAGCTTTCTTT. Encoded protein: CASGASTEAFF.

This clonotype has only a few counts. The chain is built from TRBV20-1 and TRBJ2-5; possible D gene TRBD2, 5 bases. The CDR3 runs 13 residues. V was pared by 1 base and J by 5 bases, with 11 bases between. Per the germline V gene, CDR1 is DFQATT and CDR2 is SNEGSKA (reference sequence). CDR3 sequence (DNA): TGCAGTGCTAGAGTTTCGGGATTGGAGACCCAGTACTTC. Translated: CSARVSGLETQYF.

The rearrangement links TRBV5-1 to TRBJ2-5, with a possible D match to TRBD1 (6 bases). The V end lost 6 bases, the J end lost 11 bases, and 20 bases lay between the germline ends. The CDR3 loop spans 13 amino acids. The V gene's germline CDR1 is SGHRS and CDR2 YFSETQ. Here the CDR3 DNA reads TGCGCCAGCACCGCTACAGGGAACAATGAGCAGTACTTC. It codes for CASTATGNNEQYF.

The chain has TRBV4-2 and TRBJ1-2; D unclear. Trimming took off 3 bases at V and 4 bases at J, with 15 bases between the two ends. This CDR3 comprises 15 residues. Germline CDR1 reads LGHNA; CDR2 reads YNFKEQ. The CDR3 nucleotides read TGTGCCAGCAGCCACCAAGACGGCCCTAGCTATGGCTACACCTTC. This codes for CASSHQDGPSYGYTF.

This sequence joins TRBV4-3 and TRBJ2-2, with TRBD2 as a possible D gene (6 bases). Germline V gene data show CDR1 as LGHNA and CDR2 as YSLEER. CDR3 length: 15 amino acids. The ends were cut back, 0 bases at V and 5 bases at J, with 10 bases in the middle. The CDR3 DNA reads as TGCGCCAGCAGCCAAGAAGAGGGGAGGACCGGGGAGCTGTTTTTT. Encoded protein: CASSQEEGRTGELFF.

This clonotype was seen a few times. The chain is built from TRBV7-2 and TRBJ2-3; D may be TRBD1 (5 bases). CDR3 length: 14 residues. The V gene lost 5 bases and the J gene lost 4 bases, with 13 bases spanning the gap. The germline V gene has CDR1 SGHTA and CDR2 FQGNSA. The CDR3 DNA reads TGTGCCAGCAGCCCGATAGGGGCAGCAGATACGCAGTATTTT. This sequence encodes CASSPIGAADTQYF.